This T cell receptor beta chain was retrieved from a study of sequential checkpoint blockade in melanoma (dated by TCRdb to the late 2010s). Concerning the study at large: Patients were assigned by 1:1 randomization to either first-line nivolumab followed by ipilimumab (arm A) or ipilimumab followed by nivolumab (arm B). Both trial sequences were followed by maintenance nivolumab.

The immunoSEQ Assay was used to immunosequence TCRbeta CDR3 regions from genomic DNA. Before high-throughput sequencing, genomic DNA was amplified using bias-controlled multiplex PCR. As for the authors' bioinformatics: To quantify the absolute abundance of each unique TCRbeta CDR3 region, the sequences were collapsed and filtered. Clonality, defined as 1 minus Pielou's evenness, was calculated using only productive rearrangements. A previously published method was used to identify clones whose frequencies were significantly greater in on-treatment samples than in baseline samples. Here the immuneACCESS table is served through TCRdb, limited to in-frame sequences with V and J called. Missing clones are a known gap in these copies; in checked studies unresolved V genes cover under half, and the rest lacks a known reason. That table supplies the V and J calls and clone size; D and trimming were determined from the DNA. In all, the sample holds roughly 34,000 clones, and 86% of those were seen once. Around 23% of the sample is taken by the ten largest.

The meaning of the sample's treatment or condition label: randomized to nivolumab then ipilimumab (arm A) or the reverse (arm B). None of the trial patients had been given prior DNA-damaging chemotherapy. Thawed PBMCs were sorted on a FACS Aria II flow cytometer to isolate live CD3+CD8+ cells negative for CD19 and CD56. CheckMate 064, a randomized, open-label phase II trial of sequential checkpoint blockade, was the source of the samples, all of which came from patients with melanoma. Leukapheresis was used to collect peripheral blood mononuclear cells, which were then purified with Ficoll-Paque and frozen in human serum with about 9.5% DMSO. Purity of sorted blood CD3+CD8+ cells was verified at >98% immediately after sorting, followed by DNA extraction. The investigation overall reported the following: The response-prediction model combining TCR metrics and mutation burden needs validation in larger, independent patient cohorts.

This clone was detected only a few times. There is no known antigen for this receptor. No quality values exist for individual bases; no much larger clone is one base distant. The germline V gene gives CDR1 as MDHEN and CDR2 as SYDVKM. The V end gives up 5 bases and the J end 6 bases, leaving 9 bases in the junction not matched to a gene. The CDR3 has 15 amino acids, counting the end cysteine and phenylalanine. Only CDR3 DNA is held: 45 bases, read in frame from base 1. The rearrangement joined TRBV28 to TRBJ2-3; 9 junctional bases match TRBD1. The sequencing used CD8+ T cells sorted from blood (inferred from file names), collected from a patient given nivolumab and ipilimumab in sequence. This TCR came from a human donor with melanoma. The DNA sequence follows: TGTGCCAGCAGTAAGGGACAGGGACGGGCCGATACGCAGTATTTT. Its product reads: CASSKGQGRADTQYF.